This T cell receptor beta chain is drawn from a study of response to subunit inactivated influenza vaccine. General study results and limits: That few new T cells are recruited by each seasonal influenza vaccination was the authors' suggestion.

Trimming took 7 bases from V and 1 from J, leaving 13 bases between them. CDR3 length: 14 residues. Germline CDR1 and CDR2: SGHRS and YFSETQ. Remarks on this clonotype: Its antigen remains unidentified.

Using its own MiXCR run on the RT-PCR reads, TCRdb lists one record per CDR3 protein. The sample includes 700,000 to 900,000 distinct CDR3 sequences, 20% to 25% of them seen just once. The rearrangement uses TRBV5-1 and TRBJ2-3; no clear D. This clonotype was sampled from a man in his fifties who received an inactivated influenza vaccine. The specimen comprised PBMCs from blood, sampled roughly 5 days after vaccination. The CDR3 DNA sequence: TGCGCCAGCTCCCCCCTGCAGGGCACAGATACGCAGTATTTT. Translating it yields CASSPLQGTDTQYF.